A single sample is the source of the 31 T cell receptor beta chains below, sequenced in a study of blood T cell repertoires in COVID-19. The assay was immunoSEQ multiplex PCR, and TCRdb's table has in-frame clones only and misses some. The sample includes about 230,000 clones, about nine tenths of them seen just once. The sample consisted of PBMCs or T cells enriched from blood (not recorded which). All receptors derive from a woman in her 50s in a cohort exposed to, infected with or recovered from COVID-19 (not recorded which).

The chain uses TRBV7-9 and TRBJ1-1; D is possibly TRBD1 (5 bases). There are 12 residues in the CDR3. V was cut by 5 bases and J by 7 bases, with 11 bases left in between. Germline-derived CDR1 and CDR2 are SEHNR and FQNEAQ (reference sequence). The CDR3 bases are TGTGCCAGCAGCAGTCCTGACAGTGAAGCTTTCTTT. It specifies CASSSPDSEAFF.

The chain has TRBV30 and TRBJ1-2; possible D gene TRBD1, 6 bases. The CDR3 loop spans 14 amino acids. From germline, CDR1 is GTSNPN and CDR2 SVGIG (reference sequence). Trimming pared 4 bases from V and 1 base from J, leaving 13 bases between. DNA for the CDR3: TGTGCCTGGACCAGGGACACAATTAACTATGGCTACACCTTC. It specifies CAWTRDTINYGYTF.

The V and J genes are TRBV4-2 and TRBJ2-2; D is perhaps TRBD1 (6 bases). The CDR3 length is 17 residues. The germline CDR1 and CDR2 sequences are LGHNA and YNFKEQ. Trimming took off 0 bases at V and 1 base at J, with 12 bases between the two ends. The DNA of the CDR3 is TGTGCCAGCAGCCAAGATTGGGGGCCCCAGAACACCGGGGAGCTGTTTTTT. Protein: CASSQDWGPQNTGELFF.

This chain links TRBV18 with TRBJ2-7, with TRBD2 matching 7 bases. Germline CDR1 is KGHSH and CDR2 is LQKENI. V lost 2 bases and J lost 6; bases outside the gene matches: 7. This CDR3 is built from 14 residues. CDR3 DNA sequence: TGTGCCAGCTCACCAAGGGCGGGGGTCGGCGAGCAGTACTTC. Translating it yields CASSPRAGVGEQYF.

V and J are TRBV2 and TRBJ2-2, with D maybe TRBD1 (7 bases). CDR1 is SNHLY, CDR2 FYNNEI, per germline. This CDR3 is built from 17 residues. The V and J ends lost 7 bases and 5 bases respectively, with 23 bases between them. In DNA form, the CDR3 reads TGTGCCAGCACCCCCCCGCGGTGGCAGGGGGGAACCGGGGAGCTGTTTTTT. This translates into CASTPPRWQGGTGELFF.

This clone was observed a handful of times. The chain carries TRBV7-2 and TRBJ1-2, with no clear D. The length of the CDR3 is 13 residues. Trimming took 5 bases from V and 10 from J, leaving 17 bases between them. The germline CDR1 and CDR2 sequences are SGHTA and FQGNSA. CDR3 DNA sequence: TGTGCCAGCAGCCCACTAGGACCGGCTGTCTACACCTTC. It yields the protein CASSPLGPAVYTF.

The chain uses TRBV7-2 and TRBJ2-5; D is possibly TRBD2 (6 bases). Trimming stripped 1 base from V and 5 bases from J, with 11 bases between. This CDR3 region has 14 residues. Per germline, CDR1 SGHTA and CDR2 FQGNSA. DNA for the CDR3: TGTGCCAGCAGCTTAGGGAGGGGTTGGGAGACCCAGTACTTC. Encoded protein: CASSLGRGWETQYF.

This clone was seen a single time. The chain couples TRBV27 to TRBJ1-5; D not resolved. This CDR3 comprises 16 residues. The V and J ends lost 5 bases and 3 bases respectively, with 17 bases between them. Germline V CDR1 and CDR2: MNHEY, SMNVEV (reference sequence). The CDR3 spells CASSPLGPGYNQPQHF. The CDR3 DNA is TGTGCCAGCAGTCCCCTCGGGCCGGGATACAATCAGCCCCAGCATTTT.

In this sample, this clone turned up a few times. This rearrangement joins TRBV3-1 (or the pseudogene TRBV3-2) to TRBJ1-1, with D maybe TRBD1 (5 bases). This CDR3 region has 14 residues. The V end lost 2 bases, the J end lost 1 base, and 8 bases lay between the germline ends. Germline CDR1 LGHDT, CDR2 YNNKEL (reference sequence). CDR3 sequence reads: CASSQIQGNTEAFF. The CDR3 nucleotides read TGTGCCAGCAGCCAAATTCAGGGGAACACTGAAGCTTTCTTT.

Only a few counts were recorded for this clone. The rearrangement joins TRBV30 to TRBJ1-1; possible D gene TRBD1, 5 bases. The CDR3 loop spans 12 amino acids. V was pared by 1 base and J by 6 bases, with 9 bases between. The V gene's germline CDR1 is GTSNPN and CDR2 SVGIG (reference sequence). CDR3 coding DNA: TGTGCCTGGAGTGACCCGGGGGCTGAAGCTTTCTTT. Protein sequence: CAWSDPGAEAFF.

In this sample, this clone turned up a few times. The V call is TRBV7-2, the J call TRBJ1-3; D ambiguous. V gave up 4 bases and J gave up 1 base, with 5 bases separating them. The CDR3 extends over 13 amino acids. Looked up from germline, CDR1 is SGHTA and CDR2 is FQGNSA. The CDR3 reads CASSSRSGNTIYF. CDR3 DNA sequence: TGTGCCAGCAGCTCGCGTTCTGGAAACACCATATATTTT.

The rearrangement uses TRBV5-5 and TRBJ2-2; tentative D call: TRBD1 (5 bases). V lost 2 bases and J 4 bases, leaving 15 bases between the germline ends. There are 16 residues in the CDR3. Germline assignment: CDR1 SGHKS and CDR2 YYEKEE (reference sequence). The CDR3 DNA reads TGTGCCAGCAGCTTTAGTGCGATCCAGGGCACCGGGGAGCTGTTTTTT. Its translation is CASSFSAIQGTGELFF.

The sample holds many counts of this clone. J is TRBJ2-7 and V is TRBV19; TRBD1 is a possible D gene (5 bases). V dropped 10 bases and J dropped 3 bases, with 19 bases sitting between them. Germline V gene lookup returns CDR1 LNHDA and CDR2 SQIVND (reference sequence). This CDR3 spans 14 amino acids. The CDR3 protein is CATKKSVQDYEQYF. The CDR3 DNA reads TGTGCCACTAAAAAGTCGGTACAGGACTACGAGCAGTACTTC.

The V and J genes are TRBV7-9 and TRBJ2-3; 11 positions agree with TRBD2. Germline assignment: CDR1 SEHNR and CDR2 FQNEAQ (reference sequence). CDR3 length: 15 residues. V dropped 0 bases and J dropped 6; count of bases not matched to a gene: 2. The CDR3 loop is CASSLASGGADTQYF. The DNA of the CDR3 is TGTGCCAGCAGCTTAGCTAGCGGGGGGGCGGATACGCAGTATTTT.

The chain is built from TRBV5-1 and TRBJ1-6; 8 bases are shared with TRBD1. Germline-derived CDR1 and CDR2 are SGHRS and YFSETQ. J gave up 7 bases and V 4 bases, and 7 bases lay outside the gene matches. The CDR3 has 15 amino acids. CDR3 nucleotides: TGCGCCAGCAGCGGAGGACAGGGTGGCAATTCACCCCTCCACTTT. This encodes CASSGGQGGNSPLHF.

This clone was seen more than once but under ten times. This chain uses TRBV28 with TRBJ1-2; 10 bases map to TRBD1. The CDR3 length is 15 residues. The V gene's germline CDR1 is MDHEN and CDR2 SYDVKM. The ends lost 7 bases at V and 5 bases at J; junction bases unmatched: 10. DNA for the CDR3: TGTGCCAGCAACTTGAGACAGGGGGCAGAGTATGGCTACACCTTC. It translates to CASNLRQGAEYGYTF.

The gene calls are TRBV21-1 and TRBJ1-1; the table assigns TRBD1, which was not confirmed against the DNA. TRBV21-1 is tagged as a pseudogene. CDR3 length equals 17 residues. The DNA for the CDR3 is TGTGCCAGCAGCAAAGAAGGCAGGGCAGGGGGCAACACTGAAGCTTTCTTT. It yields the protein CASSKEGRAGGNTEAFF.

The V gene is TRBV10-1, the J gene TRBJ2-2, with TRBD1 as a possible D gene (5 bases). The V and J ends lost 7 bases and 0 bases respectively, with 12 bases between them. Germline V CDR1 and CDR2: WNHNN, SYGVQD (reference sequence). The CDR3 extends over 15 amino acids. The CDR3 nucleotides are TGCGCCAGCATTCATCAGGGCACGAACACCGGGGAGCTGTTTTTT. Its translation is CASIHQGTNTGELFF.

There are a few counts of this clone. CDR3 sequence (DNA): TGTGCCACCAGCAGAGATAAACTTTTTGAAGCTTTCTTT. Amino acids: CATSRDKLFEAFF. V is TRBV15 and J is TRBJ1-1; no clear D. The germline V gene encodes CDR1 LNHNV and CDR2 YYDKDF (reference sequence). Trimming pared 0 bases from V and 7 bases from J, leaving 9 bases between. The CDR3 has 13 residues.

This chain joins TRBV7-2 and TRBJ2-7; D possibly corresponds to TRBD2 (6 bases). CDR1 and CDR2 from the germline V gene are SGHTA and FQGNSA. The V gene lost 6 bases and the J gene lost 1 base, with 13 bases spanning the gap. This CDR3 comprises 14 residues. The CDR3 reads CASSIYGGSYEQYF. CDR3 sequence (DNA): TGTGCCAGCAGTATATACGGGGGATCCTACGAGCAGTACTTC.

The genes are TRBV7-3 and TRBJ2-3, with 10 bases matching TRBD2. Germline V gene sequence: CDR1 SGHTA, CDR2 FQGTGA. The CDR3 runs to 15 residues. V lost 5 bases, J lost 0 bases, and 2 bases stayed unmatched. Here the CDR3 DNA reads TGTGCCAGCAGCCCACTAGCGGGGAGCACAGATACGCAGTATTTT. It specifies CASSPLAGSTDTQYF. Looking up the rest from reference TRBV7-3 and TRBJ2-3 gives the full variable domain: GAGVSQTPSNKVTEKGKYVELRCDPISGHTALYWYRQSLGQGPEFLIYFQGTGAADDSGLPNDRFFAVRPEGSVSTLKIQRTERGDSAVYLCASSPLAGSTDTQYFGPGTRLTVL.

J is TRBJ1-3 and V is TRBV2; the match to TRBD1 covers 7 bases. V shed 4 bases and J 1 base; nucleotides not matched to a gene: 10. The CDR3 is 17 residues long. The germline gives CDR1 SNHLY, CDR2 FYNNEI. The CDR3, as DNA: TGTGCCAGCAGTGGCCGCTCGACAGGGTCATCTGGAAACACCATATATTTT. It translates to CASSGRSTGSSGNTIYF.

Only one count was recorded for this clone. The chain recombines TRBV3-1 (or the pseudogene TRBV3-2) with TRBJ2-7; D perhaps matches TRBD1 (5 bases). Trimming left V 4 bases short and J 3 bases short, with 22 bases between. The CDR3 runs to 17 residues. Germline V gene data show CDR1 as LGHDT and CDR2 as YNNKEL (reference sequence). The chain's CDR3 is CASSPQGITRTRYEQYF. The CDR3 bases are TGTGCCAGCAGCCCCCAGGGTATTACACGAACTCGCTACGAGCAGTACTTC.

In this sample, this clone turned up a few times. The rearrangement uses TRBV9 and TRBJ2-1; D is unclear. Germline CDR1 is SGDLS and CDR2 is YYNGEE. Trimming removed 0 bases from V and 8 bases from J, with 12 bases in between. The length of the CDR3 is 14 residues. The CDR3 sequence is CASSVVGARHEQFF. Written as DNA, the CDR3 is TGTGCCAGCAGCGTAGTGGGCGCCCGCCATGAGCAGTTCTTC.

The V and J genes are TRBV27 and TRBJ1-2, with TRBD1 matching over 7 bases. The CDR3 length is 13 residues. Germline V gene data show CDR1 as MNHEY and CDR2 as SMNVEV (reference sequence). With 3 bases clipped from V and 8 bases from J, the junction kept 6 bases outside the gene matches. The CDR3 nucleotides read TGTGCCAGCAGTTTGAGCAGGGGGTTGGGCTACACCTTC. Its translation: CASSLSRGLGYTF.

This chain joins TRBV12-3 or TRBV12-4 and TRBJ2-7, with 7 bases lining up with TRBD2. The CDR3 length is 12 residues. Germline trimming cut 5 bases from V and 3 bases from J; bases unmatched to any gene: 1. This CDR3 reads CASSTSVYEQYF. CDR3 in DNA: TGTGCCAGCAGTACTAGCGTCTACGAGCAGTACTTC.

This chain uses TRBV7-9 with TRBJ1-6, with D perhaps TRBD1 (5 bases). CDR1 and CDR2 (germline): SEHNR, FQNEAQ (reference sequence). The CDR3 covers 16 residues. Trimming left V 1 base short and J 5 bases short, with 12 bases between. This CDR3 is CASSLVRGANNSPLHF. In DNA form, the CDR3 reads TGTGCCAGCAGCTTAGTTAGGGGCGCAAATAATTCACCCCTCCACTTT.

The chain joins TRBV4-3 to TRBJ2-1, with 10 nucleotides matching TRBD1. CDR3 length equals 16 residues. V lost 3 bases and J lost 6; bases outside the gene matches: 8. Germline V CDR1 and CDR2: LGHNA, YSLEER. CDR3 residues: CASSHLTGTGANEQFF. The CDR3 nucleotides are TGCGCCAGCAGCCATTTAACCGGGACAGGGGCCAATGAGCAGTTCTTC.

This clone was observed once. The chain couples TRBV3-1 (or the pseudogene TRBV3-2) to TRBJ1-1; no definite D call. V was shortened by 10 bases and J by 5 bases, with 11 bases between the two germline ends. This CDR3 is built from 11 residues. The germline CDR1 and CDR2 sequences are LGHDT and YNNKEL (reference sequence). CDR3: CAKPGRTEAFF. In DNA, the CDR3 is TGTGCCAAGCCGGGAAGGACTGAAGCTTTCTTT.

This chain links TRBV11-2 with TRBJ1-2; D not certain. From germline, CDR1 is SGHAT and CDR2 FQNNGV. CDR3 length equals 15 residues. Trimming pared 5 bases from V and 4 bases from J, leaving 17 bases between. The CDR3 reads CASSNTGAIPYGYTF. The DNA for the CDR3 is TGTGCCAGCAGCAACACCGGAGCTATCCCCTATGGCTACACCTTC. The whole variable domain, filled in from reference TRBV11-2 and TRBJ1-2, reads EAGVAQSPRYKIIEKRQSVAFWCNPISGHATLYWYQQILGQGPKLLIQFQNNGVVDDSQLPKDRFSAERLKGVDSTLKIQPAKLEDSAVYLCASSNTGAIPYGYTFGSGTRLTVV.

This rearrangement joins TRBV9 to TRBJ1-3; D gene uncertain. The CDR3 consists of 16 residues. Germline V gene sequence: CDR1 SGDLS, CDR2 YYNGEE. Trimming took off 0 bases at V and 2 bases at J, with 12 bases between the two ends. The CDR3 bases are TGTGCCAGCAGCGTAGTTGGACTCTCTACTGGAAACACCATATATTTT. It encodes CASSVVGLSTGNTIYF.